This T cell receptor (beta chain) was recovered during a study of blood T cell repertoires in COVID-19. Study-level background: Donors in the United States, Italy and Spain gave samples during acute or convalescent COVID-19. In each case, the material was cDNA or gDNA derived from T cells, B-cell-depleted T cells, or PBMCs.

Ages ranged from about 18 to 100 years, with residence in 24 US areas. Donors in Cohort 3 who had recovered were those with two negative PCRs, healthcare professional clearance, or resolution of their symptoms. Sequencing used immunoSEQ multiplex PCR; TCRdb keeps in-frame clones, though not all of them. The sample includes a few hundred thousand clones, about 90% seen only once; the top ten take 1% to 1.5%. V was cut by 6 bases and J by 0 bases, with 12 bases left in between. Germline CDR1 is MNHEY and CDR2 is SVGAGI. The CDR3 consists of 14 residues. V is TRBV6-5 and J is TRBJ2-7; D is ambiguous. Material: PBMCs or T cells enriched from blood (not recorded which). This clonotype was sampled from a young man who had recovered from COVID-19. The CDR3, as DNA: TGTGCCAGCAGCAACCTTGGTAGCTCCTACGAGCAGTACTTC. Its protein is CASSNLGSSYEQYF.